This TCR beta chain was profiled in a study of blood T cell repertoires in COVID-19. Study in general: Acute and convalescent COVID-19 specimens originated in the United States, Italy and Spain.

All enrollees were roughly 18 to 100 years old and from roughly 26 US areas. Sequencing used immunoSEQ multiplex PCR; TCRdb keeps in-frame clones, though not all of them. Among a few hundred thousand clones, about 88% were seen once, and the ten largest hold 0.9% to 1.5%. The receptor comes from a woman aged 18-29 years who had recovered from COVID-19. Material for sequencing was PBMCs or T cells enriched from blood (not recorded which).

The CDR3 coding sequence is TGTGCCAGCCGCAGACAAAGCTCCTACGAGCAGTACTTC. It encodes CASRRQSSYEQYF. The genes are TRBV5-8 and TRBJ2-7; D is unclear. Trimming stripped 7 bases from V and 0 bases from J, with 11 bases between. The CDR3 consists of 13 residues. CDR1 is SGHTS, CDR2 YDEGEE, per germline.